The sequence of this TCR beta chain was determined in a study of OX40 agonist ivuxolimab in advanced cancers. This CDR3 is 16 amino acids long. CDR1 SGHDT and CDR2 YYEEEE come from the germline V gene. With 1 base removed from V and 1 base from J, the gap between germline ends came to 14 bases. Assay: immunoSEQ multiplex PCR; the TCRdb copy retains only in-frame clones and omits some. The sample lists around 86,000 clones; over 75% were seen once. This chain links TRBV5-6 with TRBJ1-1; possible D gene TRBD1, 5 bases. Sequencing used CD4+ or CD8+ T cells sorted from blood, obtained in a trial of the OX40 agonist ivuxolimab. This TCR was recovered from an adult with an advanced solid tumor such as melanoma, head and neck, liver or kidney cancer. CDR3 DNA: TGTGCCAGCAGCTTGTTTCGCGTCAGGGAGAACACTGAAGCTTTCTTT. This codes for CASSLFRVRENTEAFF.